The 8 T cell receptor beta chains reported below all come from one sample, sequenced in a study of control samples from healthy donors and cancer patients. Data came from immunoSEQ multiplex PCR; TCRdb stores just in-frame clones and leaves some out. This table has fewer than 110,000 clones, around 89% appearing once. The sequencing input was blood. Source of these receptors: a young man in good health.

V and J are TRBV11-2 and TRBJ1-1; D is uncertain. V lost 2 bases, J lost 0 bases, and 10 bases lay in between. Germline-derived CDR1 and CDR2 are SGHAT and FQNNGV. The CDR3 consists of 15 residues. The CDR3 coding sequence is TGTGCCAGCAGCTTAATGAAAGGGCTGAACACTGAAGCTTTCTTT. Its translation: CASSLMKGLNTEAFF.

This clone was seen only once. The CDR3 sequence: CASSFLTGRANSPLHF. The CDR3 DNA reads as TGTGCCAGCAGTTTCTTGACAGGGCGGGCTAATTCACCCCTCCACTTT. The chain has TRBV6-5 and TRBJ1-6, with 7 nucleotides matching TRBD1. V trimming: 4 bases; J trimming: 6 bases; junction bases outside the gene matches: 9. The CDR3 is 16 amino acids. CDR1 and CDR2 from the germline V gene are MNHEY and SVGAGI.

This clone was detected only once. DNA of the CDR3: TGTGCCAGTAGGTCCGGGACACACTATGGCTACACCTTC. Protein sequence: CASRSGTHYGYTF. The chain joins TRBV19 to TRBJ1-2, with D tentatively TRBD1 (6 bases). The germline CDR1 and CDR2 sequences are LNHDA and SQIVND (reference sequence). The CDR3 loop spans 13 amino acids. Trimming took off 6 bases at V and 3 bases at J, with 11 bases between the two ends.

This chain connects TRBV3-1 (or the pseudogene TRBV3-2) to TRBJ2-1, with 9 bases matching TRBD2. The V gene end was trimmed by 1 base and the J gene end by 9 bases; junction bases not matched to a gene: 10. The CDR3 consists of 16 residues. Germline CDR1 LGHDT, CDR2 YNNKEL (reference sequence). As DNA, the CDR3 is TGTGCCAGCAGCCAAGTAGGGCGGGGGGGCCACAGTGAGCAGTTCTTC. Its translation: CASSQVGRGGHSEQFF.

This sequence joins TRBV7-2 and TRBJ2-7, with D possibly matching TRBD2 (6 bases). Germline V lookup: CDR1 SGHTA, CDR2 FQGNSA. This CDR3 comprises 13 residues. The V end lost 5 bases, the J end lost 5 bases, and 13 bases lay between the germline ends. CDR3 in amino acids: CASSSPGLHEQYF. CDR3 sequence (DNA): TGTGCCAGCAGCAGTCCGGGACTGCACGAGCAGTACTTC.

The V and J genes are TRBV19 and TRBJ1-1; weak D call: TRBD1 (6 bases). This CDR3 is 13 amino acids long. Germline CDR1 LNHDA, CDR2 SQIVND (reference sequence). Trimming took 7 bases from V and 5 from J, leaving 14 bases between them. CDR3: CASTGGRLTEAFF. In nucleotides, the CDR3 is TGTGCCAGTACGGGGGGGCGACTAACTGAAGCTTTCTTT. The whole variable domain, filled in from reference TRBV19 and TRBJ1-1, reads DGGITQSPKYLFRKEGQNVTLSCEQNLNHDAMYWYRQDPGQGLRLIYYSQIVNDFQKGDIAEGYSVSREKKESFPLTVTSAQKNPTAFYLCASTGGRLTEAFFGQGTRLTVV.

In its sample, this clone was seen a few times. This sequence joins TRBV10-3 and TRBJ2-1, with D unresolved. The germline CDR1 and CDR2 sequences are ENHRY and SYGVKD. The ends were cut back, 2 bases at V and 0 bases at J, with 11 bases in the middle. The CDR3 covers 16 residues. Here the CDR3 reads CAISELGRSSYNEQFF. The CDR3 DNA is TGTGCCATCAGTGAGCTCGGCCGGAGCTCCTACAATGAGCAGTTCTTC.

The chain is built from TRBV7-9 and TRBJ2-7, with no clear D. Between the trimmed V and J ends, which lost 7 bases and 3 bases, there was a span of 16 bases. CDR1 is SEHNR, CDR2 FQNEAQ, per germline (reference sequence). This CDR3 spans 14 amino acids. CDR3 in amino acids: CASTQGPSYYEQYV. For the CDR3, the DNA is TGTGCCAGCACCCAAGGACCTTCCTACTACGAGCAGTACGTC.